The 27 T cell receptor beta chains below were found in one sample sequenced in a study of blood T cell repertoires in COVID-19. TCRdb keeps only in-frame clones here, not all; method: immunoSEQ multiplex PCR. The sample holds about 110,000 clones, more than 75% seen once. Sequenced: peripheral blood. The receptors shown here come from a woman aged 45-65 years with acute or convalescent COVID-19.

CDR3 DNA: TGCGCCAGCAGCTTGGCTGGGACTAGCACAGATACGCAGTATTTT. It encodes CASSLAGTSTDTQYF. The chain has TRBV5-1 and TRBJ2-3; maybe TRBD2 (6 bases). The CDR3 runs to 15 residues. Germline V gene lookup returns CDR1 SGHRS and CDR2 YFSETQ. V gave up 0 bases and J gave up 0 bases, with 8 bases separating them.

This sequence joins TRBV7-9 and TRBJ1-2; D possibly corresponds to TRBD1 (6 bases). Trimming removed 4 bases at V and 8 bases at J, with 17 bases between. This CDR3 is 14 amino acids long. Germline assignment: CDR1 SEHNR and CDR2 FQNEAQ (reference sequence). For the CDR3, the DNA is TGTGCCAGCAGCTCAGAAGGGGACACCCGCGGCTACACCTTC. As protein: CASSSEGDTRGYTF.

In DNA, the CDR3 is TGTGCCAGCAGTAAGGACAGGGGTGGGGATCAGCCCCAGCATTTT. It encodes CASSKDRGGDQPQHF. The chain links TRBV6-6 to TRBJ1-5, with 9 nucleotides matching TRBD1. The ends lost 5 bases at V and 5 bases at J; junction bases unmatched: 7. The germline gives CDR1 MNHNY, CDR2 SVGAGI (reference sequence). This CDR3 comprises 15 residues.

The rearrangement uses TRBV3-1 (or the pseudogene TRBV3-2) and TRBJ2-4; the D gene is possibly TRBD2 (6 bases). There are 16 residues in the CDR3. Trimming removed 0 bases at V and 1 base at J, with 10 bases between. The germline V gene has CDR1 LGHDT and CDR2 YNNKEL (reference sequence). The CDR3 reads CASSQDSGVAKNIQYF. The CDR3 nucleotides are TGTGCCAGCAGCCAAGATAGCGGAGTCGCCAAAAACATTCAGTACTTC.

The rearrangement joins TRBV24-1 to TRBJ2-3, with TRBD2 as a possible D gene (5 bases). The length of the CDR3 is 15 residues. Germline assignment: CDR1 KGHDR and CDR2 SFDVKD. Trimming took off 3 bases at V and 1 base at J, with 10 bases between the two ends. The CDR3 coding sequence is TGTGCCACCAGTGATCCCCGGACTCGCACAGATACGCAGTATTTT. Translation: CATSDPRTRTDTQYF.

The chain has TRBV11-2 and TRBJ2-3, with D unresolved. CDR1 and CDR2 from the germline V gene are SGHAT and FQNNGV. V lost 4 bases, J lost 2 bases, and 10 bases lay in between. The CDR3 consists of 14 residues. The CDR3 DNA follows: TGTGCCAGCAGCTCAAACTCCTTCACAGATACGCAGTATTTT. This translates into CASSSNSFTDTQYF.

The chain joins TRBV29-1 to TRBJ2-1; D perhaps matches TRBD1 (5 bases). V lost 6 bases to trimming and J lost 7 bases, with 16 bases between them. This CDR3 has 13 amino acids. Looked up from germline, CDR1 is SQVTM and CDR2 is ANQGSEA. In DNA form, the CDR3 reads TGCAGCGTGCTATCAGGGTTAGTGAATGAGCAGTTCTTC. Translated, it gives CSVLSGLVNEQFF.

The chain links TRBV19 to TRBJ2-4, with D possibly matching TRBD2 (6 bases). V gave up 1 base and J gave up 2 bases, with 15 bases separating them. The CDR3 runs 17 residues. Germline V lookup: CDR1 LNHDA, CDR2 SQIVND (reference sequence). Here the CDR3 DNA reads TGTGCCAGTAGTATAGTGGGGGGACCGATATCCAAAAACATTCAGTACTTC. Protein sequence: CASSIVGGPISKNIQYF.

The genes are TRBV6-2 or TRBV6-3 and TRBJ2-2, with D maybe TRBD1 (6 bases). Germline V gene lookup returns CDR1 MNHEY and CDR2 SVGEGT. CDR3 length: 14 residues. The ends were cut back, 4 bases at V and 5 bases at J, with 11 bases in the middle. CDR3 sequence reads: CASSSHRVTGELFF. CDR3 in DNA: TGTGCCAGCAGTTCCCACAGGGTAACCGGGGAGCTGTTTTTT.

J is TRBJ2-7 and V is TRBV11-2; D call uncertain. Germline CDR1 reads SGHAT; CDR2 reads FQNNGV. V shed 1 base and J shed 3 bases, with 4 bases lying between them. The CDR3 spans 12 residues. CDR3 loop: CASSLGSYEQYF. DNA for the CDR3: TGTGCCAGCAGCTTAGGCAGCTACGAGCAGTACTTC.

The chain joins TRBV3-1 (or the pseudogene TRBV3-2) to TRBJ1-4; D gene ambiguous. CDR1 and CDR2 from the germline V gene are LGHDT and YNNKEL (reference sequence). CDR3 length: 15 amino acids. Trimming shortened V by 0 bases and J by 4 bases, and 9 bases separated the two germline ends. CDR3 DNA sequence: TGTGCCAGCAGCCAAGAAATTGGCCGTAATGAAAAACTGTTTTTT. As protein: CASSQEIGRNEKLFF.

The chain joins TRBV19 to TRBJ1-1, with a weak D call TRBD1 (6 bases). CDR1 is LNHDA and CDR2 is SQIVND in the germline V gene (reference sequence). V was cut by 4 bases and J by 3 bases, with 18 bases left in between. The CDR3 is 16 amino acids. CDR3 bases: TGTGCCAGTAGTACCCGGGGGGGCCATCGGGACACTGAAGCTTTCTTT. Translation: CASSTRGGHRDTEAFF.

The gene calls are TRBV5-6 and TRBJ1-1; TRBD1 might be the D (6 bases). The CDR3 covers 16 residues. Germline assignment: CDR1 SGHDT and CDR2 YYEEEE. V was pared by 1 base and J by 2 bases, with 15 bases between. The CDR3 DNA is TGTGCCAGCAGCTTGAGGGTTGGACAGATAAACACTGAAGCTTTCTTT. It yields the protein CASSLRVGQINTEAFF.

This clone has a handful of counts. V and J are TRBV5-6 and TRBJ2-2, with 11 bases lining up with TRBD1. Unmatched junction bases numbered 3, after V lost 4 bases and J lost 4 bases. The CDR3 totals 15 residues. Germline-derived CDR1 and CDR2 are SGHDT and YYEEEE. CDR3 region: CASSAGTGGTGELFF. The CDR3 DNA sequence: TGTGCCAGCAGCGCCGGGACAGGGGGCACCGGGGAGCTGTTTTTT.

DNA for the CDR3: TGTGCCAGCAGCTTAGAAGGGGTGCAGACCCAGTACTTC. This sequence encodes CASSLEGVQTQYF. V usage is TRBV7-2 and J usage is TRBJ2-5, with D possibly being TRBD1 (5 bases). The CDR3 has 13 residues. Germline-derived CDR1 and CDR2 are SGHTA and FQGNSA. Trimming left V 1 base short and J 6 bases short, with 9 bases between. The whole variable domain, filled in from reference TRBV7-2 and TRBJ2-5, reads GAGVSQSPSNKVTEKGKDVELRCDPISGHTALYWYRQSLGQGLEFLIYFQGNSAPDKSGLPSDRFSAERTGGSVSTLTIQRTQQEDSAVYLCASSLEGVQTQYFGPGTRLLVL.

The CDR3 is CASSPGTSGTYEQYF. CDR3 coding DNA: TGCGCCAGCAGCCCCGGGACTAGCGGAACCTACGAGCAGTACTTC. The rearrangement links TRBV5-1 to TRBJ2-7; TRBD2 matches at 11 bases. This CDR3 comprises 15 residues. Germline CDR1 is SGHRS and CDR2 is YFSETQ. Trimming at V came to 4 bases and at J to 2 bases, leaving 5 bases not matched to a gene.

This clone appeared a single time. CDR3 amino acids: CAWSVGQDQETQYF. CDR3 in DNA: TGTGCCTGGAGTGTTGGGCAGGACCAAGAGACCCAGTACTTC. The chain is built from TRBV30 and TRBJ2-5; D ambiguous. Germline V gene lookup returns CDR1 GTSNPN and CDR2 SVGIG (reference sequence). Trimming removed 0 bases from V and 0 bases from J, with 8 bases in between. The CDR3 has 14 residues.

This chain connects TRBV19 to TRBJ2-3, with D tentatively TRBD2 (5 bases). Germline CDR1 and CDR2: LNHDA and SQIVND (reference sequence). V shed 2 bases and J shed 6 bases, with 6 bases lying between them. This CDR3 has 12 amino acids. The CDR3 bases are TGTGCCAGTAGTATAAGGAGGGATACGCAGTATTTT. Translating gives CASSIRRDTQYF.

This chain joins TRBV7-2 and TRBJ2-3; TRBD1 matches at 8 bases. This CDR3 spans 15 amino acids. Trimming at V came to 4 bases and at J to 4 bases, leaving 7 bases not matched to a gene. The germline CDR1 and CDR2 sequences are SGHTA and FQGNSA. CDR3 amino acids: CASSYQGALADTQYF. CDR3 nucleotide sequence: TGTGCCAGCAGCTACCAGGGGGCACTGGCAGATACGCAGTATTTT. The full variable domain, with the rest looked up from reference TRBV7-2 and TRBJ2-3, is GAGVSQSPSNKVTEKGKDVELRCDPISGHTALYWYRQSLGQGLEFLIYFQGNSAPDKSGLPSDRFSAERTGGSVSTLTIQRTQQEDSAVYLCASSYQGALADTQYFGPGTRLTVL.

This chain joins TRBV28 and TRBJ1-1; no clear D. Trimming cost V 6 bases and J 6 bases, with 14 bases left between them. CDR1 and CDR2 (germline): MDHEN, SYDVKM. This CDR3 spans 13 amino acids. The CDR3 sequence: CASSRREGAEAFF. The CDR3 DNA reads TGTGCCAGCAGCCGAAGAGAGGGAGCTGAAGCTTTCTTT.

The CDR3: CASRERGNEQFF. CDR3 sequence (DNA): TGCGCCAGCAGAGAGAGGGGAAATGAGCAGTTCTTC. V is TRBV10-2 and J is TRBJ2-1; D might be TRBD1 or TRBD2, each matching 5 bases. This CDR3 region has 12 residues. V was shortened by 6 bases and J by 7 bases, with 10 bases between the two germline ends. Germline CDR1 reads WSHSY; CDR2 reads SAAADI.

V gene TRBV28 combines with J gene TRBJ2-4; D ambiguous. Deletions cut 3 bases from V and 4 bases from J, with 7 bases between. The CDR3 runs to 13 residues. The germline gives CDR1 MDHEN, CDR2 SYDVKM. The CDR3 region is CASSFVQKNIQYF. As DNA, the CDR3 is TGTGCCAGCAGTTTTGTGCAGAAAAACATTCAGTACTTC.

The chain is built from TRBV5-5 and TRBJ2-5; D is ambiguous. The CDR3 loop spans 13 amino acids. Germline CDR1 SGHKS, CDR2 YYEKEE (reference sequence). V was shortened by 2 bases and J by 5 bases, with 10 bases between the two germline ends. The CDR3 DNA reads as TGTGCCAGCAGCTTATTAGTGGTGGAGACCCAGTACTTC. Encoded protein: CASSLLVVETQYF.

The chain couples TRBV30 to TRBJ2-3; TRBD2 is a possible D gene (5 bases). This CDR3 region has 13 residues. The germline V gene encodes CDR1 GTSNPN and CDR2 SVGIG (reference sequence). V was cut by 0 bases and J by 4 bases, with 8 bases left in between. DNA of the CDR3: TGTGCCTGGAGTGTCATCGGGGCAGATACGCAGTATTTT. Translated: CAWSVIGADTQYF.

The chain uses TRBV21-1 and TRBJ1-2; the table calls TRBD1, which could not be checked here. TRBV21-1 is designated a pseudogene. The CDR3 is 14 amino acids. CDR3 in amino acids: CAIYPVTADYGYTF. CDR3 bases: TGTGCCATATACCCTGTGACAGCCGACTATGGCTACACCTTC.

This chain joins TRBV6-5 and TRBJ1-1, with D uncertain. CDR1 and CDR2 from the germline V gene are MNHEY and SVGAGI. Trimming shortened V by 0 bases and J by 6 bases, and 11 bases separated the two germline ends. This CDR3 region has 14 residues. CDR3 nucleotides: TGTGCCAGCAGTTACTCGATACAGCAAGCTGAAGCTTTCTTT. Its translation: CASSYSIQQAEAFF.

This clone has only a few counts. The CDR3: CASGAGVFFEQYF. The DNA of the CDR3 is TGTGCCAGCGGGGCGGGAGTATTCTTCGAGCAGTACTTC. The J gene is TRBJ2-7, the V gene TRBV27; 7 bases are shared with TRBD2. Germline lookup yields CDR1 MNHEY and CDR2 SMNVEV (reference sequence). The CDR3 is made up of 13 amino acids. The trim removed 8 bases at V and 6 bases at J, leaving 10 bases unmatched.